A single sample gave rise to the 27 T cell receptor beta chains below, sequenced in a study of blood T cell repertoires in COVID-19. Sequencing was performed with immunoSEQ multiplex PCR; in TCRdb, only in-frame clones are kept and a portion is missing. The table includes about 100,000 clones, over 85% detected once. The sequenced sample was peripheral blood. The receptors shown here come from a human donor with COVID-19, enrolled during active disease. The donor label of this sample is uncertain.

The genes are TRBV12-3 or TRBV12-4 and TRBJ2-5; D call uncertain. The CDR3 is 12 residues long. V lost 5 bases, J lost 5 bases, and 9 bases lay in between. DNA for the CDR3: TGTGCCAGCAGTAGACTGGAGGAGACCCAGTACTTC. Its protein is CASSRLEETQYF.

The V call is TRBV24-1, the J call TRBJ1-2; D unresolved. This CDR3 has 13 residues. The germline V gene encodes CDR1 KGHDR and CDR2 SFDVKD. V was shortened by 5 bases and J by 6 bases, with 12 bases between the two germline ends. CDR3 coding DNA: TGTGCCACCAGTGCCCTCGGGCGGGATGGCTACACCTTC. Translated, it gives CATSALGRDGYTF.

The rearrangement links TRBV5-6 to TRBJ1-3; possible D gene TRBD1, 5 bases. The CDR3 spans 15 residues. V lost 5 bases and J lost 4, with 16 bases in between. CDR1 is SGHDT and CDR2 is YYEEEE in the germline V gene. CDR3 amino acids: CASSRQSRPGNTIYF. As DNA, the CDR3 is TGTGCCAGCAGTCGACAGAGCCGCCCCGGAAACACCATATATTTT.

This chain links TRBV19 with TRBJ2-5, with D possibly matching TRBD2 (5 bases). From germline, CDR1 is LNHDA and CDR2 SQIVND (reference sequence). V was trimmed by 9 bases and J by 4 bases, leaving 12 bases between them. CDR3 length: 12 residues. CDR3 sequence reads: CASGLDLETQYF. The CDR3 region has the DNA TGTGCCAGCGGACTGGACTTAGAGACCCAGTACTTC.

This clone is a singleton in its sample. This chain joins TRBV30 and TRBJ1-4; weak D call: TRBD1 (6 bases). Germline V gene lookup returns CDR1 GTSNPN and CDR2 SVGIG (reference sequence). CDR3 length: 14 residues. Between the trimmed V and J ends, which lost 1 base and 0 bases, there was a span of 6 bases. CDR3 nucleotides: TGTGCCTGGAGTGGGACAGCAACTAATGAAAAACTGTTTTTT. It codes for CAWSGTATNEKLFF.

The CDR3 spells CASSLPTRHYNEQFF. CDR3 in DNA: TGTGCCAGCTCACTGCCCACTCGACACTACAATGAGCAGTTCTTC. The rearrangement links TRBV18 to TRBJ2-1; D gene uncertain. CDR3 length: 15 residues. The V end lost 4 bases, the J end lost 3 bases, and 13 bases lay between the germline ends. CDR1 and CDR2 (germline): KGHSH, LQKENI.

This chain connects TRBV4-1 to TRBJ2-7; TRBD2 matches at 8 bases. There are 16 residues in the CDR3. V gave up 2 bases and J gave up 4 bases; unmatched junction bases: 10. CDR1 and CDR2 from the germline V gene are MGHRA and YSYEKL. The chain's CDR3 is CASSQIHGSGSYEQYF. CDR3 coding DNA: TGCGCCAGCAGCCAAATCCATGGGAGCGGGAGTTACGAGCAGTACTTC.

This clone was seen a handful of times. The chain has TRBV10-3 and TRBJ2-1; possibly TRBD2 for D (6 bases). The V gene's germline CDR1 is ENHRY and CDR2 SYGVKD. V shed 6 bases and J shed 6 bases, with 15 bases lying between them. The CDR3 spans 14 residues. CDR3 protein: CAIRGTPAGNEQFF. CDR3 DNA: TGTGCCATCAGGGGGACTCCGGCGGGCAATGAGCAGTTCTTC.

The chain carries TRBV7-3 and TRBJ2-5, with TRBD1 as a possible D gene (8 bases). The V and J ends lost 4 bases and 5 bases respectively, with 17 bases between them. CDR3 size: 15 residues. Germline-derived CDR1 and CDR2 are SGHTA and FQGTGA. The CDR3 DNA follows: TGTGCCAGCAGCTCCCTTGGACAGGGAGGGGAGACCCAGTACTTC. Residues: CASSSLGQGGETQYF.

The chain is built from TRBV19 and TRBJ1-5, with 7 bases identical to TRBD1. The junction had 6 bases not matched to a gene; V was cut back by 5 bases and J by 2 bases. Germline values: CDR1 LNHDA, CDR2 SQIVND (reference sequence). The CDR3 is 15 amino acids. The DNA for the CDR3 is TGTGCCAGTAGTGGGGGGACAGCAGGCAATCAGCCCCAGCATTTT. The encoded protein is CASSGGTAGNQPQHF.

The chain employs TRBV29-1 and TRBJ1-6; 11 nucleotides agree with TRBD1. Trimming removed 5 bases from V and 4 bases from J; junction bases left unmatched: 7. CDR3 length equals 16 residues. Per the germline V gene, CDR1 is SQVTM and CDR2 is ANQGSEA. CDR3 sequence: CSVTPRDRGYNSPLHF. The CDR3 DNA reads as TGCAGCGTTACACCCCGGGACAGGGGGTATAATTCACCCCTCCACTTT.

This clone was picked up one time. V gene TRBV27 combines with J gene TRBJ1-2, with TRBD1 matching over 12 bases. The trim removed 4 bases at V and 10 bases at J, leaving 4 bases unmatched. The CDR3 has 13 residues. The germline V gene has CDR1 MNHEY and CDR2 SMNVEV (reference sequence). CDR3 in DNA: TGTGCCAGCAGTTCCGGGACAGGGGGCGACTACACCTTC. Its translation is CASSSGTGGDYTF.

The gene calls are TRBV5-1 and TRBJ2-7; 7 positions match TRBD2. The CDR3 sequence is 16 residues long. CDR1 and CDR2 from the germline V gene are SGHRS and YFSETQ. Trimming at V came to 4 bases and at J to 0 bases, leaving 10 bases not matched to a gene. CDR3 sequence (DNA): TGCGCCAGCAGCCCCCAGGGAGGGCAGGACTCCTACGAGCAGTACTTC. Protein sequence: CASSPQGGQDSYEQYF.

V gene TRBV15 combines with J gene TRBJ1-2; 9 bases fit TRBD1. The CDR3 loop spans 15 amino acids. Per germline, CDR1 LNHNV and CDR2 YYDKDF (reference sequence). Losses at the gene ends were 5 bases for V and 2 bases for J; bases not matched to a gene: 6. Here the CDR3 DNA reads TGTGCCACCAGCCTACGGACAGGGGCGAACTATGGCTACACCTTC. Its protein is CATSLRTGANYGYTF.

The J gene is TRBJ2-5, the V gene TRBV28, with D perhaps TRBD2 (6 bases). The V end lost 5 bases, the J end lost 5 bases, and 15 bases lay between the germline ends. Per germline, CDR1 MDHEN and CDR2 SYDVKM. This CDR3 comprises 14 residues. The CDR3 DNA follows: TGTGCCAGCAGTAAGGCACTAGCAGGGGAGACCCAGTACTTC. Protein sequence: CASSKALAGETQYF.

This clone was counted a single time. The chain recombines TRBV25-1 with TRBJ1-6, with a weak D call TRBD1 (6 bases). The CDR3 loop spans 13 amino acids. V lost 4 bases, J lost 8 bases, and 9 bases lay in between. Germline CDR1 and CDR2: MGHDK and SYGVNS. CDR3 DNA: TGTGCCAGCAGTGGGCGGGGGCATTCACCCCTCCACTTT. It encodes CASSGRGHSPLHF.

The chain uses TRBV4-2 and TRBJ1-5; D not certain. Germline CDR1 reads LGHNA; CDR2 reads YNFKEQ. The V end lost 1 base, the J end lost 0 bases, and 13 bases lay between the germline ends. This CDR3 is 17 amino acids long. CDR3 in amino acids: CASSQGQAGYSNQPQHF. CDR3 DNA: TGTGCCAGCAGCCAAGGGCAGGCGGGGTATAGCAATCAGCCCCAGCATTTT.

This sequence joins TRBV19 and TRBJ2-7, with a tentative D call TRBD1 (5 bases). This CDR3 region has 13 residues. Germline V gives CDR1 LNHDA, CDR2 SQIVND (reference sequence). Trimming left V 5 bases short and J 9 bases short, with 17 bases between. The CDR3 sequence: CASSPGGREVQYF. The CDR3 DNA sequence: TGTGCCAGTAGTCCGGGCGGCAGGGAAGTGCAGTACTTC. Filled out from reference TRBV19 and TRBJ2-7, the complete variable domain reads DGGITQSPKYLFRKEGQNVTLSCEQNLNHDAMYWYRQDPGQGLRLIYYSQIVNDFQKGDIAEGYSVSREKKESFPLTVTSAQKNPTAFYLCASSPGGREVQYFGPGTRLTVT.

The chain has TRBV5-1 and TRBJ1-4; 11 bases match TRBD1. The V segment lost 4 bases and the J segment 0 bases; nucleotides outside the gene matches: 11. The CDR3 is made up of 19 amino acids. Germline values: CDR1 SGHRS, CDR2 YFSETQ. The CDR3 sequence: CASSPRDRGLGATNEKLFF. The CDR3 DNA is TGCGCCAGCAGCCCCCGGGACAGGGGGTTGGGAGCAACTAATGAAAAACTGTTTTTT.

The rearrangement links TRBV10-3 to TRBJ1-1; D call uncertain. Trimming pared 4 bases from V and 5 bases from J, leaving 8 bases between. The CDR3 is 12 residues long. Germline CDR1 reads ENHRY; CDR2 reads SYGVKD. The CDR3 sequence: CAISGRETEAFF. Here the CDR3 DNA reads TGTGCCATCAGTGGAAGGGAGACTGAAGCTTTCTTT.

V and J are TRBV2 and TRBJ2-3; the D gene is possibly TRBD1 (5 bases). The V gene's germline CDR1 is SNHLY and CDR2 FYNNEI. The CDR3 has 13 amino acids. The ends were cut back, 6 bases at V and 7 bases at J, with 14 bases in the middle. CDR3 protein: CASRGVVEHTQYF. The CDR3 DNA sequence: TGTGCCAGCAGAGGGGTGGTGGAACATACGCAGTATTTT.

The V and J genes are TRBV6-5 and TRBJ1-5; D may be TRBD1 (6 bases). Germline V gives CDR1 MNHEY, CDR2 SVGAGI. Trimming stripped 10 bases from V and 2 bases from J, with 18 bases between. The CDR3 loop spans 15 amino acids. The CDR3 here is CATYSTGLRNQPQHF. The CDR3 nucleotides read TGTGCCACCTATTCTACAGGGTTGCGCAATCAGCCCCAGCATTTT.

The gene calls are TRBV15 and TRBJ1-3; tentatively, D is TRBD1 (6 bases). Germline CDR1 and CDR2: LNHNV and YYDKDF (reference sequence). This CDR3 has 16 residues. V was shortened by 3 bases and J by 5 bases, with 17 bases between the two germline ends. CDR3 nucleotides: TGTGCCACCAGCAGGGGTGGCGGGGGGCAGAGAAACACCATATATTTT. Its protein is CATSRGGGGQRNTIYF.

This rearrangement joins TRBV5-4 to TRBJ2-3, with 13 bases identical to TRBD2. Trimming removed 4 bases from V and 4 bases from J; junction bases left unmatched: 6. Per the germline V gene, CDR1 is SGHNT and CDR2 is YYREEE (reference sequence). This CDR3 is 16 amino acids long. In nucleotides, the CDR3 is TGTGCCAGCAGCGAAGGGACTAGCGGGATCCCAGATACGCAGTATTTT. This sequence encodes CASSEGTSGIPDTQYF.

The rearrangement uses TRBV11-2 and TRBJ1-6; 11 bases are a match to TRBD1. V dropped 2 bases and J dropped 9; count of bases not matched to a gene: 6. Germline V CDR1 and CDR2: SGHAT, FQNNGV. The CDR3 has 16 residues. The DNA of the CDR3 is TGTGCCAGCAGCTTAAGTGAGGGACAGGGGGTTTCACCCCTCCACTTT. Translation gives CASSLSEGQGVSPLHF.

The chain combines TRBV5-4 with TRBJ2-5; 9 bases match TRBD1. The CDR3 covers 16 residues. The J segment lost 7 bases and the V segment lost 4 bases, leaving 14 bases of the junction unmatched. Per germline, CDR1 SGHNT and CDR2 YYREEE (reference sequence). CDR3 coding DNA: TGTGCCAGCAGCCCCCCGGGACAGGGATTAGAAGGGACCCAGTACTTC. This codes for CASSPPGQGLEGTQYF.

The J gene is TRBJ1-4, the V gene TRBV5-1, with TRBD1 as a possible D gene (5 bases). The CDR3 spans 15 residues. CDR1 and CDR2 (germline): SGHRS, YFSETQ. V was trimmed by 0 bases and J by 8 bases, leaving 14 bases between them. CDR3 residues: CASSLEGRAGEKLFF. Here the CDR3 DNA reads TGCGCCAGCAGCTTGGAGGGCCGGGCAGGGGAAAAACTGTTTTTT.